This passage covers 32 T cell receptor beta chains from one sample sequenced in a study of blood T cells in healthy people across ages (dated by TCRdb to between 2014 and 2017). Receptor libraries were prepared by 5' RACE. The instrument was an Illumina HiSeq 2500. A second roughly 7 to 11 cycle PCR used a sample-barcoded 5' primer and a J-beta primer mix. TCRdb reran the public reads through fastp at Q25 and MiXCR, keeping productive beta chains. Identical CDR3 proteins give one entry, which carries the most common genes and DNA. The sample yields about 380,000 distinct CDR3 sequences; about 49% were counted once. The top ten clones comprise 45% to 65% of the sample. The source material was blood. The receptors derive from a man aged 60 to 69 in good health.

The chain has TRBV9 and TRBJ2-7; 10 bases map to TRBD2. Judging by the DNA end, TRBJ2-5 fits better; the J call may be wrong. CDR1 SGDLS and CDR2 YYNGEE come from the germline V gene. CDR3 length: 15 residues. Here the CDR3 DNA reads TGTGCCAGCAGCGACCCTAGCGGGAGTAGAGAGACCCAGTACTTC. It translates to CASSDPSGSRETQYF.

The CDR3 coding sequence is TGTGCCAGCAGTTACGGGGTTGCGATGTGGGATCGGGGCGAGCAGTACTTC. Translated, it gives CASSYGVAMWDRGEQYF. The chain is built from TRBV6-6 and TRBJ2-1; D perhaps matches TRBD2 (5 bases). The J call may be in error: the DNA end matches TRBJ2-7 better. Germline loops: CDR1 MNHNY, CDR2 SVGAGI (reference sequence). The CDR3 runs 17 residues.

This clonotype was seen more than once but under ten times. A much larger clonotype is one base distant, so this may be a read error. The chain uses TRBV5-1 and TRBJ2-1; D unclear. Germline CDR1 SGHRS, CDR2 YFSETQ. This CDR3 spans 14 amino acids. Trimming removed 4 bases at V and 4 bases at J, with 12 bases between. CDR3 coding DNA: TGCGCCAGCAGCGTGGAGTCTATTTACAATGAGCAGTTCTTC. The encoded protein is CASSVESIYNEQFF.

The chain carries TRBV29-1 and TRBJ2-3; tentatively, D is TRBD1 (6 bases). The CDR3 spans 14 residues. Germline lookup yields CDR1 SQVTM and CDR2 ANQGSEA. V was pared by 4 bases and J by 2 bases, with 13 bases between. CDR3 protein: CSVGRGTPTDTQYF. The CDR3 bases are TGCAGCGTTGGTAGGGGGACCCCCACAGATACGCAGTATTTT.

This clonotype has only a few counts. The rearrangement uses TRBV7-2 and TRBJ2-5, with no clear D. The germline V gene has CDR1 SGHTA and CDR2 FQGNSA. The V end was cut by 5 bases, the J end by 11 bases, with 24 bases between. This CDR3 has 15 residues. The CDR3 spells CASSPTPRSYNEQYF. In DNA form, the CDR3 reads TGTGCCAGCAGCCCTACCCCCAGATCATACAATGAGCAGTACTTC.

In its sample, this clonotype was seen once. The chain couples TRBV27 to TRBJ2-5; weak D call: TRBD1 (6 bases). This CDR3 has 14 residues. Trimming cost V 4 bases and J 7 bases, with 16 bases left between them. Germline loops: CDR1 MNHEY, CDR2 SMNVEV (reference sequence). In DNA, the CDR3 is TGTGCCAGCAGTTCTGGGGCATTAGGGGGGACCCAGTACTTC. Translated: CASSSGALGGTQYF.

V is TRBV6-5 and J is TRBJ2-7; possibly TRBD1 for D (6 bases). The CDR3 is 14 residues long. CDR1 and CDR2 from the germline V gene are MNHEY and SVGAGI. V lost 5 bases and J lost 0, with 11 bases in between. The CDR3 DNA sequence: TGTGCCAGCAGTAAATGGGACACCTCCTACGAGCAGTACTTC. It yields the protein CASSKWDTSYEQYF.

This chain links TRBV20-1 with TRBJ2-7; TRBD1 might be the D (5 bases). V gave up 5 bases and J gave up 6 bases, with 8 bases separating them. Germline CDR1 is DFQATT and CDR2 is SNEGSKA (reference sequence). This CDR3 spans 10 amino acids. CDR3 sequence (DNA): TGCAGTGCTGGACATAGCGAGCAGTACTTC. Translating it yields CSAGHSEQYF.

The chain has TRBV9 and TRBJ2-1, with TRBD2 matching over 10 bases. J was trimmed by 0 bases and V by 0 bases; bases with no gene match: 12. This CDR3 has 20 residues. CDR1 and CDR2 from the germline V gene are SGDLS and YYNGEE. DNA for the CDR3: TGTGCCAGCAGCGTAGTATCACTAGCGGGAACGGGTAGCTCCTACAATGAGCAGTTCTTC. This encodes CASSVVSLAGTGSSYNEQFF.

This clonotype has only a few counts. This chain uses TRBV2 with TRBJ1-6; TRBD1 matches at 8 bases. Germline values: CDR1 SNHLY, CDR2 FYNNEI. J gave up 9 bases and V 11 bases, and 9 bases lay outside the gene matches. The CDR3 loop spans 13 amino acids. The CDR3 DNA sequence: TGTGCCGGACAGGGACCTAGGGGTTCACCCCTCCACTTT. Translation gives CAGQGPRGSPLHF.

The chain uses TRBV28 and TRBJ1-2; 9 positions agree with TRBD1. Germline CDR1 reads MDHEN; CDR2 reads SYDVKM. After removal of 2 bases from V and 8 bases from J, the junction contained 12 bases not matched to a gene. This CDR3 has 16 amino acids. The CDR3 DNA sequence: TGTGCCAGCAGTTTACCCCGACAGGGGGGAAAGAGGGGCTACACCTTC. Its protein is CASSLPRQGGKRGYTF.

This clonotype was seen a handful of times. The CDR3 sequence is CASSHNRGFQETQYF. The DNA of the CDR3 is TGCGCCAGCAGTCACAACAGGGGATTCCAAGAGACCCAGTACTTC. This chain joins TRBV5-1 and TRBJ2-5; 7 positions agree with TRBD1. Germline V gene lookup returns CDR1 SGHRS and CDR2 YFSETQ. CDR3 length: 15 amino acids. Trimming cost V 5 bases and J 1 base; bases outside gene matches: 8. Drawing the rest from reference TRBV5-1 and TRBJ2-5, the complete variable domain is KAGVTQTPRYLIKTRGQQVTLSCSPISGHRSVSWYQQTPGQGLQFLFEYFSETQRNKGNFPGRFSGRQFSNSRSEMNVSTLELGDSALYLCASSHNRGFQETQYFGPGTRLLVL.

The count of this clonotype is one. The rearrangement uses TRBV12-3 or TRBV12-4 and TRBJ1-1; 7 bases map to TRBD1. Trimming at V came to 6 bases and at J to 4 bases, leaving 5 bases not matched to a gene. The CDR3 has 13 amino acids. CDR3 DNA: TGTGCCAGCAGGTTCGACAGGGTCACTGAAGCTTTCTTT. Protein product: CASRFDRVTEAFF.

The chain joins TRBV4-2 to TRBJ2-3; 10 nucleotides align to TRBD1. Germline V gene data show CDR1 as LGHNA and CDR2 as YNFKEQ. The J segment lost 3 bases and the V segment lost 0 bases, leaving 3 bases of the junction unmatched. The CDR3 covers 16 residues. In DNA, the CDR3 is TGTGCCAGCAGCCAAGAATGGGACAGGGGTACAGATACGCAGTATTTT. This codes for CASSQEWDRGTDTQYF.

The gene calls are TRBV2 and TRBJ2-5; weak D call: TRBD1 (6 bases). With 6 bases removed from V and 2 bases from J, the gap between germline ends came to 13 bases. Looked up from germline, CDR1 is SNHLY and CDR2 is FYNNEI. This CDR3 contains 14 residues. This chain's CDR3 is CASRPGTQQETQYF. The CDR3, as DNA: TGTGCCAGCAGGCCCGGGACACAGCAAGAGACCCAGTACTTC.

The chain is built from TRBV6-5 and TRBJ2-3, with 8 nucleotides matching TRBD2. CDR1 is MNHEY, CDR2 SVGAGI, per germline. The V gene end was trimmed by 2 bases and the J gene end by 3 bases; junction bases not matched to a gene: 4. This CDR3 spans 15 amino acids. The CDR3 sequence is CASSYAGGLTDTQYF. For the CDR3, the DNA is TGTGCCAGCAGTTACGCGGGGGGATTAACAGATACGCAGTATTTT.

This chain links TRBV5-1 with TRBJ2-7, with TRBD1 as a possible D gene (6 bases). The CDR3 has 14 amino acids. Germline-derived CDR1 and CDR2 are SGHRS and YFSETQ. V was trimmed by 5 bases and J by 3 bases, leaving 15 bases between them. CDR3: CASSTAGDGYEQYF. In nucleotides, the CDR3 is TGCGCCAGCAGTACCGCAGGGGATGGCTACGAGCAGTACTTC. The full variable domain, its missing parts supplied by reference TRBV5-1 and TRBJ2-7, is KAGVTQTPRYLIKTRGQQVTLSCSPISGHRSVSWYQQTPGQGLQFLFEYFSETQRNKGNFPGRFSGRQFSNSRSEMNVSTLELGDSALYLCASSTAGDGYEQYFGPGTRLTVT.

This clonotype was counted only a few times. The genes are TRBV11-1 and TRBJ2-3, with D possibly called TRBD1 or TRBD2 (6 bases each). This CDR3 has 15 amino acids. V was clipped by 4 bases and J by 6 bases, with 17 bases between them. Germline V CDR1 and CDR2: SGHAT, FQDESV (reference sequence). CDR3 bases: TGTGCCAGCAGCTCAAAGCCGACAGGAGGGGATACGCAGTATTTT. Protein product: CASSSKPTGGDTQYF.

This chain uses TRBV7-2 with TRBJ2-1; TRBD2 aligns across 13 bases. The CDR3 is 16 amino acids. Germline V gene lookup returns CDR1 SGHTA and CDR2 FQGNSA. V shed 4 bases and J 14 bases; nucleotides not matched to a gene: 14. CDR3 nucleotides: TGTGCCAGCAGCTCAAAACTAGCGGGAGGGTCAACAGCGGAGTTCTTC. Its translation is CASSSKLAGGSTAEFF. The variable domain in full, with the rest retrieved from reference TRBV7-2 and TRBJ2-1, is GAGVSQSPSNKVTEKGKDVELRCDPISGHTALYWYRQSLGQGLEFLIYFQGNSAPDKSGLPSDRFSAERTGGSVSTLTIQRTQQEDSAVYLCASSSKLAGGSTAEFFGPGTRLTVL.

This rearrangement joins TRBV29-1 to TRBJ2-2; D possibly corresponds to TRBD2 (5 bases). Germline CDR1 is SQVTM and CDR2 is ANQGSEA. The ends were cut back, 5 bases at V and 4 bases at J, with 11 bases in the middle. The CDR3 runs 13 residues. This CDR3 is CSVSTGITGELFF. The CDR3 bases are TGCAGCGTTTCGACGGGGATCACCGGGGAGCTGTTTTTT.

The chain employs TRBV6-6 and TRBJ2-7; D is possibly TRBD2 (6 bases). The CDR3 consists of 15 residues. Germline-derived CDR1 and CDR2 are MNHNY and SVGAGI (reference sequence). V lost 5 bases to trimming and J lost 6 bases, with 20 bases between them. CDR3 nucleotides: TGTGCCAGCAGTAGGACACCGGAGGGCCGTTCCGAGCAGTACTTC. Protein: CASSRTPEGRSEQYF.

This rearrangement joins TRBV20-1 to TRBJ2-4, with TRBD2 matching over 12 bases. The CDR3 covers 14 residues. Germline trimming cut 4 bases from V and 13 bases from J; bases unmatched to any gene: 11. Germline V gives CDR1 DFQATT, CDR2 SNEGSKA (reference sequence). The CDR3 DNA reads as TGCAGTGCTATCGGACTAGCGGGGTGGGGTGAGCAGTACTTC. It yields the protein CSAIGLAGWGEQYF.

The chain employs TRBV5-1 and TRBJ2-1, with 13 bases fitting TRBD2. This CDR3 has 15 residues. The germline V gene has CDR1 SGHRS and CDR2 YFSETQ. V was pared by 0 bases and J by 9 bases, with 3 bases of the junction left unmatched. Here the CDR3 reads CASSLVLAGGGEQFF. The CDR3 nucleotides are TGCGCCAGCAGCTTGGTACTAGCGGGGGGGGGTGAGCAGTTCTTC.

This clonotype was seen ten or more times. The DNA of the CDR3 is TGTGCCAGCTCATCCGGACAGGGAGAGACCCAGTACTTC. It codes for CASSSGQGETQYF. V and J are TRBV7-2 and TRBJ2-5, with TRBD1 matching over 8 bases. Trimming cost V 8 bases and J 4 bases; bases outside gene matches: 6. The CDR3 runs 13 residues. The germline V gene encodes CDR1 SGHTA and CDR2 FQGNSA.

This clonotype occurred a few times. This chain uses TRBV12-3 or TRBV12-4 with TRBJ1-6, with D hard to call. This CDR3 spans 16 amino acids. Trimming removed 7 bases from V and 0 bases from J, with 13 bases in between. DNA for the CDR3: TGTGCCAGCACCCTGGGTGGGAGCTCCTATAATTCACCCCTCCACTTT. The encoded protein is CASTLGGSSYNSPLHF.

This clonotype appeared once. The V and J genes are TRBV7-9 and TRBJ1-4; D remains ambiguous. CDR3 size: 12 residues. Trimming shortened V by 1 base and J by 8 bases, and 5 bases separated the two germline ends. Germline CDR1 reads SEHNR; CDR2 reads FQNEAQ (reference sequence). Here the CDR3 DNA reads TGTGCCAGCAGCTTAGTTACGGAAAAACTGTTTTTT. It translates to CASSLVTEKLFF. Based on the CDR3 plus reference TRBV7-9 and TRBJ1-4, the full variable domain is DTGVSQNPRHKITKRGQNVTFRCDPISEHNRLYWYRQTLGQGPEFLTYFQNEAQLEKSRLLSDRFSAERPKGSFSTLEIQRTEQGDSAMYLCASSLVTEKLFFGSGTQLSVL.

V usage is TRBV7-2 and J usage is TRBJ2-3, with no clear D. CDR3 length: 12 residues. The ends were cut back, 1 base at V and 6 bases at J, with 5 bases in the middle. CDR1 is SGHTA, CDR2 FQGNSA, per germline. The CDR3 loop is CASSLDWDTQYF. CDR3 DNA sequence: TGTGCCAGCAGCTTAGATTGGGATACGCAGTATTTT.

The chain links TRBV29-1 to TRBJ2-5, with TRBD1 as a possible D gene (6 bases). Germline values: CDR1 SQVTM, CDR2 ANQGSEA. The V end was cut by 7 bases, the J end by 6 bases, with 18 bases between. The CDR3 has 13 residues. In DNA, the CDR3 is TGCAGCGCCAGGGGCAGGGACGGGAAGACCCAGTACTTC. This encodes CSARGRDGKTQYF.

This chain's CDR3 is CASSQSGGGIGNQPQHF. The CDR3 bases are TGTGCCAGCAGCCAAAGTGGGGGAGGGATTGGCAATCAGCCCCAGCATTTT. V and J are TRBV4-2 and TRBJ1-5; a weak D match, TRBD1 (5 bases). This CDR3 has 17 residues. The V end was cut by 2 bases, the J end by 2 bases, with 16 bases between. Per the germline V gene, CDR1 is LGHNA and CDR2 is YNFKEQ.

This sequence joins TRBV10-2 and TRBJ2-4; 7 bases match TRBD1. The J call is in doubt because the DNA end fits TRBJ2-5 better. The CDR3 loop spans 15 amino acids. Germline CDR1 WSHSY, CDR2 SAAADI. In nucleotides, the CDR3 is TGCGCCAGCAGTCCAACAGGGGCAGGAGGAGAGACCCAGTACTTC. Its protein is CASSPTGAGGETQYF.

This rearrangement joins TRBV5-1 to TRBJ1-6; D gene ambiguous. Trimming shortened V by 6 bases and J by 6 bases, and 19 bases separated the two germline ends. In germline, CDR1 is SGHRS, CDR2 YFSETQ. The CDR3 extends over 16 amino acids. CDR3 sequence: CASTDGSLGVNSPLHF. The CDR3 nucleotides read TGCGCCAGCACCGATGGATCTCTTGGGGTTAATTCACCCCTCCACTTT. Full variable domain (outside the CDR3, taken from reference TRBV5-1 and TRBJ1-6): KAGVTQTPRYLIKTRGQQVTLSCSPISGHRSVSWYQQTPGQGLQFLFEYFSETQRNKGNFPGRFSGRQFSNSRSEMNVSTLELGDSALYLCASTDGSLGVNSPLHFGNGTRLTVT.

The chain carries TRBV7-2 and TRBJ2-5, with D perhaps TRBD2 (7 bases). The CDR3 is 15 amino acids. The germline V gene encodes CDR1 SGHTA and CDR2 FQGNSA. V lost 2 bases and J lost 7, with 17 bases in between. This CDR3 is CASSLKGGGSGTQYF. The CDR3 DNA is TGTGCCAGCAGCTTAAAGGGGGGCGGGAGTGGGACCCAGTACTTC.